This is a list of T cell receptor beta chains from one sample in a study of cytomegalovirus exposure and HLA in healthy donors. Method: immunoSEQ multiplex PCR; TCRdb's copy keeps in-frame clones and lacks some. The sample contains approximately 100,000 clones, roughly 70% of which appear only once. Source material: PBMCs. The source of these receptors is a man aged 40-49 years in good health and CMV-seropositive. CDR3s include the opening cysteine and the closing phenylalanine or tryptophan.

>TRBJ2-3|TRBV11-2
CASSSILAGGDTQYF
>TRBJ2-7|TRBV5-1
CASSRPGGGEQYF
>TRBJ2-2|TRBV6-1
CASRGYRERTGELFF
>TRBJ2-7|TRBV19
CASSIVLEGYEQYF
>TRBJ1-5|TRBV7-2
CASSLDSNQPQHF
>TRBJ2-2|TRBV5-1
CASSLGHLNTGELFF
>TRBJ2-2|TRBV19
CASSRAPGELFF
>TRBJ2-5|TRBV5-1
CASSKPGTGDPGGTQYF
>TRBJ2-1|TRBV30
CAWSVAGTYNEQFF
>TRBJ1-5|TRBV7-8
CASSLAAGRDQPQHF
>TRBJ2-2|TRBV9
CASSVEGLAGTGELFF
>TRBJ2-3|TRBV6-5
CASKRGPSTDTQYF
>TRBJ2-1|TRBV10-1
CASSEYAGEQFF
>TRBJ2-1|TRBV27
CASQQSSYNEQFF